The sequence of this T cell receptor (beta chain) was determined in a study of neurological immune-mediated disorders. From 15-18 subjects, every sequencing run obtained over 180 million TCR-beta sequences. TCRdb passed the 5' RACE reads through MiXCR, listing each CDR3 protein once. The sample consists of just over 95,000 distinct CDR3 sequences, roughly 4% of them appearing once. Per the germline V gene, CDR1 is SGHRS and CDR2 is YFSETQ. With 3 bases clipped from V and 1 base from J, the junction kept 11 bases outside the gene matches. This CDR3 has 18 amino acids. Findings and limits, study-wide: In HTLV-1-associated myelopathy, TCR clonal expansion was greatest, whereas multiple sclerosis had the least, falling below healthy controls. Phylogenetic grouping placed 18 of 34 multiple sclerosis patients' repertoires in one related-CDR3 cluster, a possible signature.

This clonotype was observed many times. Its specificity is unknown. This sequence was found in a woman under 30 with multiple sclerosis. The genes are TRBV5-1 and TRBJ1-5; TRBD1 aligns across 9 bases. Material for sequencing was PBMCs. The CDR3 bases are TGCGCCAGCAGCTCCAAACAGGGGGCGCCCCGAAGCAATCAGCCCCAGCATTTT. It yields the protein CASSSKQGAPRSNQPQHF.